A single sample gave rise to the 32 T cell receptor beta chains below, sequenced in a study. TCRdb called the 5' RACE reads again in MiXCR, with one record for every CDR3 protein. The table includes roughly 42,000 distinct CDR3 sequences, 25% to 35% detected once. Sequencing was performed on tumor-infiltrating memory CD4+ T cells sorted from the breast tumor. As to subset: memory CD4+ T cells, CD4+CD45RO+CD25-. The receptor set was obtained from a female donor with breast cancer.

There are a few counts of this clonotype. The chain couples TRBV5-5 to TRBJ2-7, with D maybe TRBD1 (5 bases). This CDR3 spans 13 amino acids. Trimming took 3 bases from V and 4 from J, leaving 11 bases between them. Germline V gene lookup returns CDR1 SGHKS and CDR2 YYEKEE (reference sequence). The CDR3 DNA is TGTGCCAGCAGCTCAGGGTACGGATACGAGCAGTACTTC. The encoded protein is CASSSGYGYEQYF.

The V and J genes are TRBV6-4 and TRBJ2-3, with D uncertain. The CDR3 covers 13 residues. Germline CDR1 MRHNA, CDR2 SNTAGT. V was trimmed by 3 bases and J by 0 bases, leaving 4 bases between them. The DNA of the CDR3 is TGTGCCAGCAGTGAATCAAGCACAGATACGCAGTATTTT. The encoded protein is CASSESSTDTQYF.

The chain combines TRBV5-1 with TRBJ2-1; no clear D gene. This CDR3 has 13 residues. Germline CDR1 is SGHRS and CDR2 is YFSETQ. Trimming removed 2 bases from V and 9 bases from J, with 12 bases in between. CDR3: CASSLIAPGEQFF. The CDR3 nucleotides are TGCGCCAGCAGCTTAATCGCCCCAGGTGAGCAGTTCTTC.

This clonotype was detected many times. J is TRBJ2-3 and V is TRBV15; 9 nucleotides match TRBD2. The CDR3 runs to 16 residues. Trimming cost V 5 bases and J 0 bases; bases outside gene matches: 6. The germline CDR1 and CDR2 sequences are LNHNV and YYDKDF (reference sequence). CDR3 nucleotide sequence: TGTGCCACCAGCCGAGGGACTAGCACAAGCACAGATACGCAGTATTTT. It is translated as CATSRGTSTSTDTQYF.

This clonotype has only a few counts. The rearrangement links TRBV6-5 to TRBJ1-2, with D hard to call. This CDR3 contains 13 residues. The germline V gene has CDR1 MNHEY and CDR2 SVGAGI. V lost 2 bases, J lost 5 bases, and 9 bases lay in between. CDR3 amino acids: CASSYGRAYGYTF. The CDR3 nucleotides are TGTGCCAGCAGTTACGGGAGGGCTTATGGCTACACCTTC.

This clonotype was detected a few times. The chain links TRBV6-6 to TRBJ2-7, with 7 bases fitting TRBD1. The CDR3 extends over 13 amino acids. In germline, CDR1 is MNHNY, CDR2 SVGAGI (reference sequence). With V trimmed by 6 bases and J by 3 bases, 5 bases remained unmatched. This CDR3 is CASRSGDSYEQYF. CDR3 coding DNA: TGTGCCAGCAGGTCCGGGGACAGCTACGAGCAGTACTTC.

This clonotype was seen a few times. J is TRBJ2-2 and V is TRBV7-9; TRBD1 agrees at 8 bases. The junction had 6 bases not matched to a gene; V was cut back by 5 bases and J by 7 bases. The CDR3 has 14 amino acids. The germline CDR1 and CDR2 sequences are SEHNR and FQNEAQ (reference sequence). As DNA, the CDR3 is TGTGCCAGCAGCGCGACAGGGGTCGGCGGGGAGCTGTTTTTT. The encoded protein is CASSATGVGGELFF.

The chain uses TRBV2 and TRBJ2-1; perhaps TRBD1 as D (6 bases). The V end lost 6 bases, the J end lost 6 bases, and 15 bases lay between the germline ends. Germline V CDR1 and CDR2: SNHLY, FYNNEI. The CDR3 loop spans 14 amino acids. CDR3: CASSLTQGSNEQFF. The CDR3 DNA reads TGTGCCAGCAGCCTTACACAGGGCTCCAATGAGCAGTTCTTC.

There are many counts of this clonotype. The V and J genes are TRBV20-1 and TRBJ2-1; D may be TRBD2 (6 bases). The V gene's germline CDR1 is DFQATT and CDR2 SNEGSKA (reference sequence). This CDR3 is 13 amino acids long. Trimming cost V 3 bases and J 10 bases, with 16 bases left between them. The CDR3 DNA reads TGCAGTGCTAGCAAAACGGGACTCCCCGAGCAGTTCTTC. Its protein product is CSASKTGLPEQFF.

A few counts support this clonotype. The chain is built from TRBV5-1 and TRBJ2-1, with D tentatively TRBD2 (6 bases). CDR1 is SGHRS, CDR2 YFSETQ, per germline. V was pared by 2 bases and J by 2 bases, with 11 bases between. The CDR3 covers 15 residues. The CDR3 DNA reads TGCGCCAGCAGCTTAGTAGCGGACGCCTACAATGAGCAGTTCTTC. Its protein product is CASSLVADAYNEQFF.

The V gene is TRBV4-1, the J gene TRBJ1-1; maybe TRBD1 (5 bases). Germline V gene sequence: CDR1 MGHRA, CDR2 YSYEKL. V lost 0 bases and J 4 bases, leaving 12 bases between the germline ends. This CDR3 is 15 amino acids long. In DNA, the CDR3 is TGCGCCAGCAGCCAAGATCAGGGCGGGGGCACTGAAGCTTTCTTT. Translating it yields CASSQDQGGGTEAFF.

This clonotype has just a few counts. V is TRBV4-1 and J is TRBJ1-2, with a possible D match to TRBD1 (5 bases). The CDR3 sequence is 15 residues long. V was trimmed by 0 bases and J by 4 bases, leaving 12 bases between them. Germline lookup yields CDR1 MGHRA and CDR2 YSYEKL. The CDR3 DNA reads TGCGCCAGCAGCCAAGATCAACGGGGGGTCTATGGCTACACCTTC. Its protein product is CASSQDQRGVYGYTF.

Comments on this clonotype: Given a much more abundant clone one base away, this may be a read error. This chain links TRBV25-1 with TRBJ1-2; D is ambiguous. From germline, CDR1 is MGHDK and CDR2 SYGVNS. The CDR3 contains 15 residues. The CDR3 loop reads CASSTTPSPNYVYTF. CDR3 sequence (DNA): TGTGCCAGCAGCACCACGCCAAGCCCTAACTATGTCTACACCTTC.

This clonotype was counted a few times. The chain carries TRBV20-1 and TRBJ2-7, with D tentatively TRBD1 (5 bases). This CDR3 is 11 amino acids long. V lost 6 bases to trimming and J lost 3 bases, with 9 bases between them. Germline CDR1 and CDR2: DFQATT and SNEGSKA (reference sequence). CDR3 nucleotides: TGCAGTGCCAAGACAGACTACGAGCAGTACTTC. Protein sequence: CSAKTDYEQYF.

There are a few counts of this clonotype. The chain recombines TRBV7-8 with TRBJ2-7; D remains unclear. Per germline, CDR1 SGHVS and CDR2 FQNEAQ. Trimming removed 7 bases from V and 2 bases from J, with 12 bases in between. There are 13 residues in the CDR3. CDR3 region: CASTRTAPYEQYF. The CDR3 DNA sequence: TGTGCCAGCACCCGCACGGCACCCTACGAGCAGTACTTC.

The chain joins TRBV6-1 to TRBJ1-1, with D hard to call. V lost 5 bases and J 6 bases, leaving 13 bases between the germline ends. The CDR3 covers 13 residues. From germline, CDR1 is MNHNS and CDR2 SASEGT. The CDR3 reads CASSSQPGPEAFF. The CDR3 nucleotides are TGTGCCAGCAGTAGTCAGCCCGGGCCTGAAGCTTTCTTT.

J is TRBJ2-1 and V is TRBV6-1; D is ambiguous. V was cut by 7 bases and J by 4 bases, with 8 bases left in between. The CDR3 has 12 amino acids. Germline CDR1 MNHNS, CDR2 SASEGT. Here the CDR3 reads CASTVSYNEQFF. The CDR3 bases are TGTGCCAGCACCGTGTCGTACAATGAGCAGTTCTTC.

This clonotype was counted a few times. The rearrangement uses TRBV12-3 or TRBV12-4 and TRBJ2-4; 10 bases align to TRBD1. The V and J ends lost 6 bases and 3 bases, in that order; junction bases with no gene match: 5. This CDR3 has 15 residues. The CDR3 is CASRGTGDNKNIQYF. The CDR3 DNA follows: TGTGCCAGCAGGGGGACAGGGGATAACAAAAACATTCAGTACTTC.

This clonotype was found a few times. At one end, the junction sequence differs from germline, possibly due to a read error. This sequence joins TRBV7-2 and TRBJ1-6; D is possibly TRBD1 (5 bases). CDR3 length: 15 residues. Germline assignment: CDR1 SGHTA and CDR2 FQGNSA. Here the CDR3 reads CAGRPGTFPSSPLHF. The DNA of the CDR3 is TGTGCCGGCAGGCCAGGGACTTTTCCCTCTTCGCCCCTCCACTTT.

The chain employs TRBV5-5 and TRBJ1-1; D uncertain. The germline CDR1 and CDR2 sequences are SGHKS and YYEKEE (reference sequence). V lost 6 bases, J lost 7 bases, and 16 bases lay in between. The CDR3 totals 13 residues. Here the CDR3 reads CASTLDGWSEAFF. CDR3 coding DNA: TGTGCCAGCACCCTGGACGGTTGGAGTGAAGCTTTCTTT.

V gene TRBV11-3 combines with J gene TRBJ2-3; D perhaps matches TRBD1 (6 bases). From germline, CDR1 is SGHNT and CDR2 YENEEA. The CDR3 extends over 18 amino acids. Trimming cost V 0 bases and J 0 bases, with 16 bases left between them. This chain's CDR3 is CASSLEASGHLSTDTQYF. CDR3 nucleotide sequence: TGTGCCAGCAGCTTAGAAGCCTCGGGACACCTCAGCACAGATACGCAGTATTTT.

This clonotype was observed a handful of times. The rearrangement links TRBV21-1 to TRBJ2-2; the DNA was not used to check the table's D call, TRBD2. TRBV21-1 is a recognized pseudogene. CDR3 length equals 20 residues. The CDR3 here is CASSNTRLRTPGLETGELFF. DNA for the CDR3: TGTGCCAGCAGCAACACAAGGCTGAGGACTCCGGGACTAGAAACCGGGGAGCTGTTTTTT.

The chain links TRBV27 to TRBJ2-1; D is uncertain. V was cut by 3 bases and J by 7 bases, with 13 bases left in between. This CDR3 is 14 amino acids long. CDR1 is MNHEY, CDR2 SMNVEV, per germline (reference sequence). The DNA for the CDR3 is TGTGCCAGCAGTTTCCAGACCGCCCAGAATGAGCAGTTCTTC. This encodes CASSFQTAQNEQFF.

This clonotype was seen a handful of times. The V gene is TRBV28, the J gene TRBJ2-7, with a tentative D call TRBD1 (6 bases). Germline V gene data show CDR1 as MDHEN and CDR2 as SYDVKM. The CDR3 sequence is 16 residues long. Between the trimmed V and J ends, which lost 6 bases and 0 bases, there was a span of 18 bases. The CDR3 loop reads CASSFSGTKLSYEQYF. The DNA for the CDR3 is TGTGCCAGCAGCTTTTCCGGGACAAAGCTCTCCTACGAGCAGTACTTC. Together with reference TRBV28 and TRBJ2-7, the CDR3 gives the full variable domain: DVKVTQSSRYLVKRTGEKVFLECVQDMDHENMFWYRQDPGLGLRLIYFSYDVKMKEKGDIPEGYSVSREKKERFSLILESASTNQTSMYLCASSFSGTKLSYEQYFGPGTRLTVT.

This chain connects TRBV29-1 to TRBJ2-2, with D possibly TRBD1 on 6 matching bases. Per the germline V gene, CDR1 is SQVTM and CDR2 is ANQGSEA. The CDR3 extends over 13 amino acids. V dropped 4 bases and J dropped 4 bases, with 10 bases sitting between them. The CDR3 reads CSVGGRGTGELFF. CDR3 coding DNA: TGCAGCGTTGGAGGCAGGGGCACCGGGGAGCTGTTTTTT.

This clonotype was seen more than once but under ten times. As DNA, the CDR3 is TGTGCCAGCAGTTCCAGGGGCGCTGTGGGCAATGAAAAACTGTTTTTT. Translated: CASSSRGAVGNEKLFF. This chain links TRBV27 with TRBJ1-4, with TRBD1 as a possible D gene (6 bases). V lost 4 bases and J 5 bases, leaving 17 bases between the germline ends. The V gene's germline CDR1 is MNHEY and CDR2 SMNVEV (reference sequence). This CDR3 is built from 16 residues.

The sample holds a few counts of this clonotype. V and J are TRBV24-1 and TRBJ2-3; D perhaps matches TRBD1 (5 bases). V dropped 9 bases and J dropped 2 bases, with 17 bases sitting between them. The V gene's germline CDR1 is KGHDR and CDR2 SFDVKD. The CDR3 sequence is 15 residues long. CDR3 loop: CATANAQGNTDTQYF. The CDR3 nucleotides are TGTGCCACCGCAAACGCTCAGGGAAACACAGATACGCAGTATTTT.

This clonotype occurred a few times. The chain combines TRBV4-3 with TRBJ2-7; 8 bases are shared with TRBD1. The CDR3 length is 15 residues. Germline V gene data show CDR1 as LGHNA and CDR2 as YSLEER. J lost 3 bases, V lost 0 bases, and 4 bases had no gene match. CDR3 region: CASSQDGQGNYEQYF. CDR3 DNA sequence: TGCGCCAGCAGCCAAGACGGACAGGGTAACTACGAGCAGTACTTC.

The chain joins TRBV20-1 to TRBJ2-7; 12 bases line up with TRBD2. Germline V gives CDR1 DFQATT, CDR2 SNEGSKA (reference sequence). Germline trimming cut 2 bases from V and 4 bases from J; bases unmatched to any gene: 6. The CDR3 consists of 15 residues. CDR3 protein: CSARQGLAGFYEQYF. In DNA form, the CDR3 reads TGCAGTGCTAGACAAGGACTAGCGGGATTTTACGAGCAGTACTTC.

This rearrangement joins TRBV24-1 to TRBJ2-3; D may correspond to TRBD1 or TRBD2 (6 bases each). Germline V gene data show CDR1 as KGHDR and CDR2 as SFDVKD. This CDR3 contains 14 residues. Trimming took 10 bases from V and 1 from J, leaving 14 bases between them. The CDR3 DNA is TGTGCCACGGGGGCGGGGTCTCGCACAGATACGCAGTATTTT. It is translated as CATGAGSRTDTQYF.

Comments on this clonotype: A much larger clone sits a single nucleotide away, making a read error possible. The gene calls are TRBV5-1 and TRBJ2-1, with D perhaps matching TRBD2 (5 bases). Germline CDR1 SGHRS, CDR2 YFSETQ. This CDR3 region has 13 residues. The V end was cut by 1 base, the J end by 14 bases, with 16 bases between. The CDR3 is CASSLLANEEEFF. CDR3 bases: TGCGCCAGCAGCTTGCTAGCAAATGAGGAGGAGTTCTTC.

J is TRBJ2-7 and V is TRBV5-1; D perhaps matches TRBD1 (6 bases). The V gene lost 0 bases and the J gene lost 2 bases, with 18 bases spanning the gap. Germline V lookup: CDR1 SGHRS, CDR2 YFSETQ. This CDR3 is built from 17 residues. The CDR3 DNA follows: TGCGCCAGCAGCTTGGCAGGGGACGGAACCAGTACCTACGAGCAGTACTTC. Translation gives CASSLAGDGTSTYEQYF.